The present TCR beta chain was sequenced within a study of OX40 agonist ivuxolimab in advanced cancers. Study-wide background: Those treated in dose escalation had hepatocellular carcinoma, melanoma, renal cell cancer or head and neck cancer. Partial responses occurred in three patients (one hepatocellular carcinoma, two cutaneous melanoma).

The repertoire was sequenced with immunoSEQ multiplex PCR; TCRdb's copy has only in-frame clones and lacks some. The sample contains roughly 80,000 clones, around nine tenths of which appear only once. Baseline was the first blood sampling point, followed by cycle 4 day 1 and cycle 7 day 1. This sequence originates from an adult with an advanced solid tumor such as melanoma, head and neck, liver or kidney cancer. The sequencing here drew on CD4+ or CD8+ T cells sorted from blood, taken in a trial of the OX40 agonist ivuxolimab.

Here the CDR3 reads CASSLAFWAAKGNTIYF. DNA of the CDR3: TGTGCCAGCAGCTTAGCGTTTTGGGCGGCAAAGGGAAACACCATATATTTT. The J gene is TRBJ1-3, the V gene TRBV7-2; D is undetermined. V lost 0 bases and J lost 4, with 16 bases in between. Germline V gene data show CDR1 as SGHTA and CDR2 as FQGNSA. The CDR3 is made up of 17 amino acids.